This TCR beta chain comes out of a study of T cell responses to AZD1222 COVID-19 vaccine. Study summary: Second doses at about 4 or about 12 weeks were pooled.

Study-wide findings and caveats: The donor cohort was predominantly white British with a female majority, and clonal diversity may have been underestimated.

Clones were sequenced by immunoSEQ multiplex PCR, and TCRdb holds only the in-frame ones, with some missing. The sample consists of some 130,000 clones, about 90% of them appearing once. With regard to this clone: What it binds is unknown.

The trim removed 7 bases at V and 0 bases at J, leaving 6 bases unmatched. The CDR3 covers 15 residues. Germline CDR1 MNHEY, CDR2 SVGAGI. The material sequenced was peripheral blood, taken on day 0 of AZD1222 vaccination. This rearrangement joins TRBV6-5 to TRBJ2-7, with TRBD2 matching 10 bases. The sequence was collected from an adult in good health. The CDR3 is CASIPTSGASYEQYF. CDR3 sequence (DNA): TGTGCCAGCATTCCCACTAGCGGGGCCTCCTACGAGCAGTACTTC.